A single TCR beta chain is shown here with its context. Original data processing: The assay estimated nucleated cells by amplifying reference gene primers. TCRdb's table, derived via immunoSEQ multiplex PCR, lists solely in-frame clones and lacks some. V, J and clone size derive from that table, while D and trimming were established from the DNA sequence. There are some 19,000 clones in the sample; 77% occur only once, and around 17% lies in the top ten. This specimen comes from a study of blood T cell repertoires in COVID-19. About the study: Some COVID-19 samples were acute and others convalescent; all came from the United States, Italy and Spain. Sources were T cells, B-cell-depleted T cells, or PBMCs; the material itself was cDNA or gDNA.

The germline V gene encodes CDR1 SEHNR and CDR2 FQNEAQ (reference sequence). V shed 5 bases, J shed 7 bases, and the junction held 14 bases outside the gene matches. This CDR3 has 16 amino acids. Seattle's cohort entered during active infection and was followed longitudinally. The gene calls are TRBV7-9 and TRBJ1-2; TRBD1 agrees at 9 bases. This receptor was taken from a man between 65 and 85 years old with COVID-19, enrolled during active disease. Sequencing was done on a sample of peripheral blood. Here the CDR3 DNA reads TGTGCCAGCAGCCCTCAACAGGGGGCTTTCTATAGTGGCTACACCTTC. This translates into CASSPQQGAFYSGYTF. The full variable domain, rest sourced from reference TRBV7-9 and TRBJ1-2, is DTGVSQNPRHKITKRGQNVTFRCDPISEHNRLYWYRQTLGQGPEFLTYFQNEAQLEKSRLLSDRFSAERPKGSFSTLEIQRTEQGDSAMYLCASSPQQGAFYSGYTFGSGTRLTVV.